This TCR beta chain was sequenced during a study of kidney transplant recipient with SARS-CoV-2 infection (dated by TCRdb to about 2021). The CDR3 numbers 17 residues from cysteine through phenylalanine. Of all the DNA, just the CDR3 is kept, 51 bases in frame from base 1. This clonotype appeared many times. Its antigen specificity is not known. No base-level quality is on record; no much larger clone is a single base apart. The sample's time point, from its label and the paper: pre-pandemic baseline sample and day 111 after first positive SARS-CoV-2 test. Data came from an Illumina MiSeq. Profiling of the peripheral T cell repertoire was carried out for human TCRbeta genes. In the original analysis: Beta-binomial modelling was applied to test for differential clonotype abundance so that variability over time was accounted for. Clonotypes that had expanded were screened against the ImmuneCODE reference database of SARS-CoV-2-associated TCRs and mapped onto regions of the viral genome. Additional repertoire analyses were carried out for TRBV gene usage, CDR3 length, CDR3 amino acid overlap between time points, clonotype abundance distributions and Jaccard similarity. TCRdb reworked the public reads: Q25 trimming with fastp, MiXCR clone assembly, productive beta chains retained. Here each entry gathers all rows of one CDR3 protein and keeps the most common genes and DNA. The V and J calls reflect TCRdb's pipeline rather than the authors' work. Recorded for this sample are fewer than 250,000 distinct CDR3 sequences; under 35% of them occurred a single time. Around 6.8% of the sample comes from the top ten.

This sequence was found in a male patient between 25 and 39 years old who had COVID-19 and was a kidney transplant recipient. Some T cells may derive from the graft donor when a transplant has been performed. The rearrangement joined TRBV12-2 to TRBJ1-2. TRBV12-2 is deemed a pseudogene. The sample was a blood sample, taken at baseline and on day 111 from a kidney transplant recipient. The CDR3 amino acid sequence is: CASRYFQTPRKTYGYTF. The sequenced DNA: TGTGCAAGTCGCTACTTCCAGACTCCACGAAAGACCTATGGCTACACCTTC.